The 4 T cell receptor beta chains below all came from one sample that was sequenced in a study of cytomegalovirus exposure and HLA in healthy donors. In the PCR, 60 Vbeta and 13 Jbeta primers were used. Data came from immunoSEQ multiplex PCR; TCRdb stores just in-frame clones and leaves some out. The profile shows 160,000 or so clones, 80% of them singletons. Sequencing was performed on PBMCs. The receptors derive from a male donor in good health and CMV-seropositive.

This chain connects TRBV2 to TRBJ2-7; D ambiguous. Germline CDR1 SNHLY, CDR2 FYNNEI. CDR3 size: 13 residues. V was pared by 6 bases and J by 0 bases, with 9 bases between. CDR3 amino acids: CASRVTVSYEQYF. Here the CDR3 DNA reads TGTGCCAGCAGGGTGACTGTCTCCTACGAGCAGTACTTC.

The genes are TRBV6-5 and TRBJ1-5, with 9 bases matching TRBD1. Germline loops: CDR1 MNHEY, CDR2 SVGAGI. The J segment lost 4 bases and the V segment lost 2 bases, leaving 3 bases of the junction unmatched. This CDR3 contains 15 residues. The CDR3 DNA reads TGTGCCAGCAGTTACGGACAGGGGAGGAATCAGCCCCAGCATTTT. This codes for CASSYGQGRNQPQHF.

The chain carries TRBV5-6 and TRBJ2-7; TRBD1 agrees at 10 bases. This CDR3 contains 16 residues. Germline CDR1 SGHDT, CDR2 YYEEEE. The V and J ends lost 4 bases and 2 bases, in that order; junction bases with no gene match: 9. CDR3 in DNA: TGTGCCAGCAGCCCAGCCCCGGGACAGGGGACCTACGAGCAGTACTTC. This sequence encodes CASSPAPGQGTYEQYF.

This clone has just one count. The rearrangement uses TRBV27 and TRBJ1-2, with D perhaps TRBD1 (6 bases). This CDR3 region has 14 residues. Between the trimmed V and J ends, which lost 7 bases and 4 bases, there was a span of 16 bases. From germline, CDR1 is MNHEY and CDR2 SMNVEV (reference sequence). CDR3 loop: CASTLRGGSYGYTF. The CDR3 nucleotides are TGTGCCAGCACTCTAAGGGGGGGAAGCTATGGCTACACCTTC.